This T cell receptor beta chain was retrieved from a study of CD4+ T cells in melanoma. Assay used: immunoSEQ multiplex PCR; TCRdb lists only in-frame clones, some missing. The table shows 110,000 to 150,000 clones, with 92% occurring only once. Germline assignment: CDR1 LNHDA and CDR2 SQIVND (reference sequence). Trimming removed 3 bases at V and 4 bases at J, with 12 bases between. The CDR3 length is 14 residues. This chain joins TRBV19 and TRBJ1-2; possibly TRBD1 for D (5 bases). This clonotype was obtained from a human donor with melanoma. The CDR3 protein is CASSISRGVYGYTF. As DNA, the CDR3 is TGTGCCAGTAGTATTTCCCGGGGGGTCTATGGCTACACCTTC. The full variable domain, its missing parts supplied by reference TRBV19 and TRBJ1-2, is DGGITQSPKYLFRKEGQNVTLSCEQNLNHDAMYWYRQDPGQGLRLIYYSQIVNDFQKGDIAEGYSVSREKKESFPLTVTSAQKNPTAFYLCASSISRGVYGYTFGSGTRLTVV.